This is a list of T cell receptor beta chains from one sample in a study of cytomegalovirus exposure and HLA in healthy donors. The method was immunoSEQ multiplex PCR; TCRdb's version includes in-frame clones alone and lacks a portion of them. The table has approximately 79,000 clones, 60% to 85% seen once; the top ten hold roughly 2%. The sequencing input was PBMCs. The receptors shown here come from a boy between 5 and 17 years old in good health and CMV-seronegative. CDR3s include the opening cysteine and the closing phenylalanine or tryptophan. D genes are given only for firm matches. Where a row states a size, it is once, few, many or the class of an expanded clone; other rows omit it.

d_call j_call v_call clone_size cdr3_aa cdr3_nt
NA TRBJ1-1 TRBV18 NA CASSPRSSQGMNTEAFF TGTGCCAGCTCACCAAGGTCCTCTCAGGGGATGAACACTGAAGCTTTCTTT
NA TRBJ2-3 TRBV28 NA CASSSATTSQYF TGTGCCAGCAGTTCCGCGACTACCTCGCAGTATTTT
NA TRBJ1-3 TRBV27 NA CASGGVGNTIYF TGTGCCAGTGGAGGGGTTGGAAACACCATATATTTT
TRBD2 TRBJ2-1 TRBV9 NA CASSVAAGAPIDNEQFF TGTGCCAGCAGCGTAGCCGCGGGAGCCCCTATTGACAATGAGCAGTTCTTC
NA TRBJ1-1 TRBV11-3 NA CASSRGVAEAFF TGTGCCAGCAGTCGAGGCGTCGCTGAAGCTTTCTTT
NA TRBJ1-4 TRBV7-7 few CASSSGLFGEKLFF TGTGCTAGCAGCTCGGGACTATTTGGAGAAAAACTGTTTTTT
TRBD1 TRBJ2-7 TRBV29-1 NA CSVGTGSYYEQYF TGCAGCGTAGGGACAGGGAGCTACTACGAGCAGTACTTC
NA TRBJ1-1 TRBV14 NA CASSQETASWTEAFF TGTGCCAGCAGCCAAGAGACAGCCTCTTGGACTGAAGCTTTCTTT
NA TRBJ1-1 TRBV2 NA CASSPSMRLGARNTEAFF TGTGCCAGCAGTCCCTCAATGCGGCTGGGGGCACGGAACACTGAAGCTTTCTTT
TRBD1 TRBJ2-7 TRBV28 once CASSITGTGAYEQYF TGTGCCAGCAGTATAACCGGGACAGGGGCCTACGAGCAGTACTTC